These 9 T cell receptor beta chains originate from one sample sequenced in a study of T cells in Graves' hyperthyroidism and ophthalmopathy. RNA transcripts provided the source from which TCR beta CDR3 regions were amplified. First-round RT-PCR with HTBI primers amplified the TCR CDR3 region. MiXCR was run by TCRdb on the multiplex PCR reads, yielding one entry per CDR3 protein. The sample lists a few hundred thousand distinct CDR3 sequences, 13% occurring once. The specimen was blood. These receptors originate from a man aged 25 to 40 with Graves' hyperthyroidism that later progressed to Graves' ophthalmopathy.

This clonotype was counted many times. CDR3 DNA sequence: TGTGCCAGCTCACCCCCCAGCACAGATACGCAGTATTTT. The encoded protein is CASSPPSTDTQYF. The chain uses TRBV18 and TRBJ2-3, with unresolved D. Germline V lookup: CDR1 KGHSH, CDR2 LQKENI. The CDR3 runs 13 residues. Trimming removed 3 bases from V and 0 bases from J, with 4 bases in between.

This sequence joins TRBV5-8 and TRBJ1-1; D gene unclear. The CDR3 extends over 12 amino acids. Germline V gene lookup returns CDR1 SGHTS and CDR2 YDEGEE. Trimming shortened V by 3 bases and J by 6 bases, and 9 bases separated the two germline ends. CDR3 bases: TGTGCCAGCAGCTCCGAAGGAGCTGAAGCTTTCTTT. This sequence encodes CASSSEGAEAFF.

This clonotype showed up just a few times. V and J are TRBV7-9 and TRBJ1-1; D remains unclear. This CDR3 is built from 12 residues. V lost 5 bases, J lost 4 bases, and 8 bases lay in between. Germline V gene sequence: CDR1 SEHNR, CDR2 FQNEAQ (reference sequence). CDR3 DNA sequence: TGTGCCAGCAGCCTGGGTCCCACTGAAGCTTTCTTT. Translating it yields CASSLGPTEAFF.

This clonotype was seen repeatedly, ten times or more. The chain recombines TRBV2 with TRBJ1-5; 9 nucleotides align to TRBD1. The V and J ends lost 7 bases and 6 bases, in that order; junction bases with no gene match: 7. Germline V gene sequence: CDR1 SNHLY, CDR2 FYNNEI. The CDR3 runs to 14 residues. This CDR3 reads CASNLGQGIQPQHF. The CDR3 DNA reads TGTGCCAGCAACCTGGGACAGGGCATTCAGCCCCAGCATTTT.

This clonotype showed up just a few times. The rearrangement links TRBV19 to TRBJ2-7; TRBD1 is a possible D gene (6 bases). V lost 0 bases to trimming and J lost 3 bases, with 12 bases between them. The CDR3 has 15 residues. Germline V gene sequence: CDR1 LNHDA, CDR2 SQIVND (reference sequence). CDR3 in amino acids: CASSIDRTEFYEQYF. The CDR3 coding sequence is TGTGCCAGTAGTATAGACCGGACAGAGTTCTACGAGCAGTACTTC.

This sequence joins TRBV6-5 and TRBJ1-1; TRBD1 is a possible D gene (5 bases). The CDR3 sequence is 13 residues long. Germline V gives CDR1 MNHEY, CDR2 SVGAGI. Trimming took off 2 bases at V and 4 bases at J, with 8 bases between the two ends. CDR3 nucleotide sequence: TGTGCCAGCAGTTACGTGGGGACCACTGAAGCTTTCTTT. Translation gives CASSYVGTTEAFF.

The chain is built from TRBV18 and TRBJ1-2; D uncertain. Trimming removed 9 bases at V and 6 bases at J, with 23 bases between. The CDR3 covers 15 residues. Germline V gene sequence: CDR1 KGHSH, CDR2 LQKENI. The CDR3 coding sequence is TGTGCCAGTTCAGGCCAAAGAGGGAGAGGAGATGGCTACACCTTC. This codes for CASSGQRGRGDGYTF.

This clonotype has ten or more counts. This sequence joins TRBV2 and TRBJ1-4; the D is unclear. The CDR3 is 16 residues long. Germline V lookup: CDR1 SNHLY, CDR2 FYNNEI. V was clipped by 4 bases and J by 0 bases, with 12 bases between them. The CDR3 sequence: CASSVGHSSTNEKLFF. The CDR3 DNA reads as TGTGCCAGCAGTGTTGGTCACAGTTCAACTAATGAAAAACTGTTTTTT.

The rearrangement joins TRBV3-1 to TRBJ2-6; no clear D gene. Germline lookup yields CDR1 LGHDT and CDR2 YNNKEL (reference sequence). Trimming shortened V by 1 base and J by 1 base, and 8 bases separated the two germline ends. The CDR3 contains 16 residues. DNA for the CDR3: TGTGCCAGCAGCCAAGGGGGTAGGTCTGGGGCCAACGTCCTGACTTTC. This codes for CASSQGGRSGANVLTF.